This T cell receptor (beta chain) was documented in a study of cytomegalovirus exposure and HLA in healthy donors. In the study overall: An earlier analysis identified 100 million to 130 million unique TCR beta sequences in some 180 million T cells. General observations from the study: Some V segments, TRBV6-2 and TRBV6-3 among them, were indistinguishable and were therefore excluded. The authors later found most CMV-associated TCR beta chains appeared HLA-restricted. Segments of the TCR beta V type were, in most cases, productive about 87% or about 30% of the time in an earlier analysis.

PCR primers comprised 60 Vbeta and 13 Jbeta primers. Libraries were prepared by immunoSEQ multiplex PCR; TCRdb keeps only in-frame clonotypes and omits some of them. The table has 180,000 or so clones, 60% to 80% seen once. The V segment lost 1 base and the J segment 10 bases; nucleotides outside the gene matches: 13. The CDR3 is 16 residues long. Germline V lookup: CDR1 MNHNS, CDR2 SASEGT. This clone was seen only once. Its specificity is unknown. The sequencing sample was made of PBMCs. The chain has TRBV6-1 and TRBJ1-5; 7 bases fit TRBD1. The receptor was derived from a woman in her 40s in good health and CMV-seropositive. CDR3 amino acids: CASSEGETGLQTPQHF. The CDR3 region has the DNA TGTGCCAGCAGTGAAGGCGAGACAGGGCTCCAAACCCCCCAGCATTTT.